This TCR beta chain came from a study of OX40 agonist ivuxolimab in advanced cancers. General study points: More expanded clones were found, on average, in CD8+ than in CD4+ T cells.

A word on this clone: Its target is unknown.

The V end was cut by 7 bases, the J end by 7 bases, with 14 bases between. In germline, CDR1 is LNHDA, CDR2 SQIVND (reference sequence). This CDR3 comprises 13 residues. Profiled with immunoSEQ multiplex PCR; TCRdb holds only in-frame clones, not every one. The data show 45,000 to 55,000 clones, with over 75% seen just once and about 0.58% held by the top ten. This specimen consisted of CD4+ or CD8+ T cells sorted from blood, obtained in a trial of the OX40 agonist ivuxolimab. This rearrangement joins TRBV19 to TRBJ1-5; D ambiguous. The sequence was collected from an adult with an advanced solid tumor such as melanoma, head and neck, liver or kidney cancer. CDR3 nucleotides: TGTGCCAGTACTAAGGGCCTAGGGCAGCCCCAGCATTTT. This sequence encodes CASTKGLGQPQHF.